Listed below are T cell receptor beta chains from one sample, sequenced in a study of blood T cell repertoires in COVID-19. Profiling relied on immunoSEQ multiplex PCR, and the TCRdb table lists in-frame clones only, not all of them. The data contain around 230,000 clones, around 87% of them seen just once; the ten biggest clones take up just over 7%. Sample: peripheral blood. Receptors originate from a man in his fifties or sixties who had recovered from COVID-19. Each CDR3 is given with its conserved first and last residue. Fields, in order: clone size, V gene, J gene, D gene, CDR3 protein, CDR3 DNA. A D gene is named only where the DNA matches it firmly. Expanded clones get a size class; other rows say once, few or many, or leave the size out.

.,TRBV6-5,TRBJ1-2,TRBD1,CASRTGGLNYGYTF,TGTGCCAGCAGAACAGGGGGCTTGAACTATGGCTACACCTTC
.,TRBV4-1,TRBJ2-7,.,CASSQEQSVWSKYEQYF,TGCGCCAGCAGCCAAGAACAGTCGGTGTGGTCCAAGTACGAGCAGTACTTC
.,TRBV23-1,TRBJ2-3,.,CASSRVDGYWDTQYF,TGCGCCAGCAGCAGGGTGGACGGGTATTGGGATACGCAGTATTTT
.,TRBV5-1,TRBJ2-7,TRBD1,CASSSGTRTGDYEQYF,TGCGCCAGCAGCTCGGGGACCAGGACAGGGGACTACGAGCAGTACTTC
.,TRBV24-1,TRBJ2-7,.,CATSDVLLNEQYF,TGTGCCACCAGTGATGTTCTTTTAAACGAGCAGTACTTC
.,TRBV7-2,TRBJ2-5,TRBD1,CASSFVTGDTETQYF,TGTGCCAGCAGCTTCGTTACAGGGGACACAGAGACCCAGTACTTC
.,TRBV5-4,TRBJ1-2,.,CASSFTGYGYTF,TGTGCCAGCAGCTTTACAGGGTATGGCTACACCTTC
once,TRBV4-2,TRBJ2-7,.,CASSPGGGRGLYEQYF,TGTGCCAGCAGCCCTGGGGGGGGCAGGGGACTATACGAGCAGTACTTC
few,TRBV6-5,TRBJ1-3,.,CASSYGTSNTIYF,TGTGCCAGCAGTTACGGGACATCAAACACCATATATTTT
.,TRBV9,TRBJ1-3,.,CASSVAPGLSGNTIYF,TGTGCCAGCAGCGTAGCCCCGGGTTTATCTGGAAACACCATATATTTT
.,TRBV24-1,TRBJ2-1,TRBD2,CATSDPLAGAYNEQFF,TGTGCCACCAGTGATCCCTTAGCGGGGGCTTACAATGAGCAGTTCTTC
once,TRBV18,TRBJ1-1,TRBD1,CASSPDRGLTEAFF,TGTGCCAGCTCACCGGACAGGGGGCTCACTGAAGCTTTCTTT
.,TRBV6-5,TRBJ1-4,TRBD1,CASSTGDLNEKLFF,TGTGCCAGTTCTACAGGGGATCTTAATGAAAAACTGTTTTTT
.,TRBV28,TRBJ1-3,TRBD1,CASSRTGSISGNTIYF,TGTGCCAGCAGCCGGACAGGGTCAATCTCTGGAAACACCATATATTTT
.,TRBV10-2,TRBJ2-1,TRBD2,CASRIAGGAEQFF,TGCGCCAGTAGGATCGCGGGGGGCGCTGAGCAGTTCTTC
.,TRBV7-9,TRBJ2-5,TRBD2,CASSPVPSGGKETQYF,TGTGCCAGCAGCCCCGTCCCTAGCGGGGGGAAAGAGACCCAGTACTTC
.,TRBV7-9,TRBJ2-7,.,CASSPAGSKAYEQYF,TGTGCCAGCAGCCCGGCCGGGAGCAAAGCCTACGAGCAGTACTTC
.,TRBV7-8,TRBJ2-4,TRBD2,CASSLALLAGGDIQYF,TGTGCCAGCAGCTTAGCCCTACTAGCGGGGGGAGACATTCAGTACTTC
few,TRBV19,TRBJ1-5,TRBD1,CASNGQGNQPQHF,TGTGCCAGTAACGGACAGGGTAATCAGCCCCAGCATTTT
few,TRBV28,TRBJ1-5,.,CASLRSNNQPQHF,TGTGCCAGCCTAAGAAGTAACAATCAGCCCCAGCATTTT
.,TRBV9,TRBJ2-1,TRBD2,CASSVYRGGRVNEQFF,TGTGCCAGCAGCGTGTATCGGGGGGGCCGGGTCAATGAGCAGTTCTTC
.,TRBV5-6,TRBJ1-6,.,CASRPEGYNSPLHF,TGTGCCAGCCGCCCCGAGGGCTATAATTCACCCCTCCACTTT
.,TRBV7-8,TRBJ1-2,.,CASSLGWGEANYGYTF,TGTGCCAGCAGCTTAGGTTGGGGGGAAGCTAACTATGGCTACACCTTC
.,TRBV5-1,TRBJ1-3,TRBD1,CASSLEAGGRSGNTIYF,TGCGCCAGCAGCTTGGAGGCAGGGGGTCGCTCTGGAAACACCATATATTTT
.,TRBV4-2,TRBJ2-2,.,CASSQVGDTGELFF,TGTGCCAGCAGCCAAGTCGGAGACACCGGGGAGCTGTTTTTT
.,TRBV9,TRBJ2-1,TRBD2,CASSALAGPQFF,TGTGCCAGCAGCGCCCTAGCGGGCCCACAGTTCTTC
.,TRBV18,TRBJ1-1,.,CASRPSSNTEAFF,TGTGCCAGCCGTCCGAGTTCGAACACTGAAGCTTTCTTT
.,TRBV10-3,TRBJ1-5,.,CAISESGGNQPQHF,TGTGCCATCAGTGAGTCTGGAGGGAATCAGCCCCAGCATTTT